These 25 T cell receptor beta chains share one sample of origin, sequenced in a study of T-cell reconstitution after alpha-beta-depleted transplantation in children. Unique molecular identifiers were used in preparing the TCRbeta library. Each CDR3 protein is one row after TCRdb ran MiXCR on the PCR reads. This table has under 750,000 distinct CDR3 sequences, roughly 23% appearing once. Sample: PBMCs, mostly from graft donor cells, taken 360 days after TCRalphabeta/CD19-depleted stem cell transplant. The receptor set was obtained from a boy under two years old who had a stem cell transplant for acute myeloid leukemia, so the T cells may come from the graft donor.

At least ten counts were recorded for this clonotype. V and J are TRBV20-1 and TRBJ2-7; 11 nucleotides align to TRBD2. CDR1 and CDR2 (germline): DFQATT, SNEGSKA (reference sequence). The CDR3 runs 15 residues. J was trimmed by 3 bases and V by 6 bases; bases with no gene match: 10. DNA of the CDR3: TGCAGTGCCGTTACTAGCGGGGGCCACCACTACGAGCAGTACTTC. Translating gives CSAVTSGGHHYEQYF.

The gene calls are TRBV12-3 or TRBV12-4 and TRBJ2-1, with D possibly TRBD2 on 6 matching bases. Trimming pared 6 bases from V and 6 bases from J, leaving 18 bases between. The CDR3 contains 15 residues. The CDR3 region is CASSPWRGPVNEQFF. CDR3 coding DNA: TGTGCCAGCAGCCCGTGGCGGGGTCCCGTCAATGAGCAGTTCTTC.

The sample holds one count of this clonotype. This rearrangement joins TRBV5-1 to TRBJ2-1; no reliable D call. CDR1 SGHRS and CDR2 YFSETQ come from the germline V gene. V shed 8 bases and J shed 4 bases, with 10 bases lying between them. The CDR3 totals 12 residues. For the CDR3, the DNA is TGCGCCAGAAAAGGCCTATACAATGAGCAGTTCTTC. This translates into CARKGLYNEQFF.

The chain joins TRBV15 to TRBJ2-7; D uncertain. The germline CDR1 and CDR2 sequences are LNHNV and YYDKDF (reference sequence). The V end was cut by 0 bases, the J end by 6 bases, with 9 bases between. The CDR3 is 13 residues long. The CDR3 reads CATSRDPPGEQYV. Here the CDR3 DNA reads TGTGCCACCAGCAGAGACCCACCGGGCGAGCAGTACGTC.

The table lists this clonotype with many counts. The chain uses TRBV7-7 and TRBJ2-2, with D uncertain. Trimming removed 5 bases from V and 2 bases from J, with 15 bases in between. CDR3 size: 16 residues. Germline-derived CDR1 and CDR2 are SSHAT and FNYEAQ (reference sequence). The CDR3 sequence is CASSPAVPLNTGELFF. The CDR3 bases are TGTGCCAGCAGCCCCGCCGTGCCCCTTAACACCGGGGAGCTGTTTTTT.

The table lists this clonotype with many counts. The J gene is TRBJ2-7, the V gene TRBV21-1; the table's D call of TRBD2 was not tested on the DNA. TRBV21-1 is an annotated pseudogene. This CDR3 has 17 residues. In nucleotides, the CDR3 is TGTGCCAGCAGCAAAGCCAGCGGGGGGGCCAGGTCCAACGAGCAGTACGTC. Protein product: CASSKASGGARSNEQYV.

The sample holds a few counts of this clonotype. This chain connects TRBV6-2 or TRBV6-3 to TRBJ1-2; no clear D gene. CDR3 length equals 14 residues. The germline V gene has CDR1 MNHEY and CDR2 SVGEGT. The V end was cut by 6 bases, the J end by 8 bases, with 19 bases between. The CDR3 bases are TGTGCCAGCAGCCTCCACAGCGTTACGGGGGGCTACACCTTC. This translates into CASSLHSVTGGYTF.

The chain has TRBV12-3 or TRBV12-4 and TRBJ2-3; D is unresolved. The CDR3 has 15 residues. The V end was cut by 7 bases, the J end by 0 bases, with 14 bases between. CDR3 sequence: CASTLGSQSTDTQYF. The CDR3, as DNA: TGTGCCAGCACCCTAGGATCCCAGAGCACAGATACGCAGTATTTT.

The V call is TRBV20-1, the J call TRBJ1-2; tentative D call: TRBD1 (5 bases). Germline V gene sequence: CDR1 DFQATT, CDR2 SNEGSKA (reference sequence). CDR3 size: 15 residues. V was pared by 3 bases and J by 3 bases, with 17 bases between. The chain's CDR3 is CSASDPHWGYYGYTF. The CDR3 DNA follows: TGCAGTGCTAGTGATCCTCATTGGGGCTACTATGGCTACACCTTC.

This clonotype was detected a few times. The chain has TRBV6-2 or TRBV6-3 and TRBJ2-5; possibly TRBD2 for D (6 bases). This CDR3 is 14 amino acids long. V dropped 6 bases and J dropped 9 bases, with 20 bases sitting between them. CDR1 MNHEY and CDR2 SVGEGT come from the germline V gene. The CDR3 region is CASSQGTGGAAQYF. CDR3 DNA sequence: TGTGCCAGCAGCCAGGGTACGGGCGGGGCGGCCCAGTACTTC.

This clonotype was counted between two and nine times. This chain joins TRBV15 and TRBJ2-1; no clear D gene. Germline assignment: CDR1 LNHNV and CDR2 YYDKDF (reference sequence). The CDR3 contains 15 residues. The V end was cut by 1 base, the J end by 0 bases, with 7 bases between. The CDR3 region is CATSRVKASYNEQFF. The CDR3, as DNA: TGTGCCACCAGCAGAGTGAAGGCCTCCTACAATGAGCAGTTCTTC.

This rearrangement joins TRBV30 to TRBJ2-5; no clear D. Germline CDR1 and CDR2: GTSNPN and SVGIG (reference sequence). The CDR3 sequence is 13 residues long. Trimming removed 1 base at V and 1 base at J, with 7 bases between. Here the CDR3 reads CAWSGWAQETQYF. The CDR3 DNA sequence: TGTGCCTGGAGTGGCTGGGCCCAAGAGACCCAGTACTTC.

This clonotype came up many times. The rearrangement links TRBV12-3 or TRBV12-4 to TRBJ2-2, with 7 bases that match TRBD2. V dropped 2 bases and J dropped 7; count of bases not matched to a gene: 13. This CDR3 contains 17 residues. The CDR3 spells CASSLYLAAAAGGELFF. The CDR3 DNA reads as TGTGCCAGCAGTTTATACCTAGCGGCGGCCGCGGGCGGGGAGCTGTTTTTT.

This clonotype appeared once. The chain links TRBV5-5 to TRBJ2-2; D may match TRBD1 or TRBD2 (6 bases each). The germline V and J ends were trimmed by 2 bases and 4 bases, with 9 bases remaining between them. Germline assignment: CDR1 SGHKS and CDR2 YYEKEE (reference sequence). There are 14 residues in the CDR3. Here the CDR3 DNA reads TGTGCCAGCAGCTTCCCGGGGGCCACCGGGGAGCTGTTTTTT. Its protein product is CASSFPGATGELFF. Looking up the rest from reference TRBV5-5 and TRBJ2-2 gives the full variable domain: DAGVTQSPTHLIKTRGQQVTLRCSPISGHKSVSWYQQVLGQGPQFIFQYYEKEERGRGNFPDRFSARQFPNYSSELNVNALLLGDSALYLCASSFPGATGELFFGEGSRLTVL.

The chain carries TRBV15 and TRBJ1-2, with TRBD1 matching over 8 bases. Germline V gene lookup returns CDR1 LNHNV and CDR2 YYDKDF (reference sequence). The CDR3 is made up of 15 amino acids. The junction had 9 bases not matched to a gene; V was cut back by 3 bases and J by 6 bases. The CDR3 region is CATSSSGQAFHGYTF. CDR3 nucleotides: TGTGCCACCAGCAGCTCGGGACAGGCGTTTCATGGCTACACCTTC.

V gene TRBV5-1 combines with J gene TRBJ2-1; TRBD2 matches 7 bases. The CDR3 spans 15 residues. The germline CDR1 and CDR2 sequences are SGHRS and YFSETQ. V dropped 3 bases and J dropped 1; count of bases not matched to a gene: 4. CDR3 sequence (DNA): TGCGCCAGCAGCTCGAGGGAGGGGTCCTACAATGAGCAGTTCTTC. Its protein is CASSSREGSYNEQFF.

This clonotype was found a few times. The chain combines TRBV7-2 with TRBJ1-4, with 7 bases that match TRBD1. Germline CDR1 reads SGHTA; CDR2 reads FQGNSA. The CDR3 has 14 amino acids. V lost 6 bases and J lost 5; bases outside the gene matches: 6. The CDR3 here is CASRPNRGNEKLFF. The CDR3 DNA follows: TGTGCCAGCAGACCGAACAGGGGAAATGAAAAACTGTTTTTT.

The chain recombines TRBV4-3 with TRBJ2-7; D uncertain. The length of the CDR3 is 13 residues. Germline V gene sequence: CDR1 LGHNA, CDR2 YSLEER. Trimming stripped 0 bases from V and 3 bases from J, with 6 bases between. The CDR3 reads CASSQDQFYEQYF. The CDR3 nucleotides are TGCGCCAGCAGCCAAGATCAGTTCTACGAGCAGTACTTC.

There are many counts of this clonotype. The chain uses TRBV25-1 and TRBJ1-2; D call uncertain. The germline V and J ends were trimmed by 0 bases and 4 bases, with 3 bases remaining between them. CDR3 size: 12 residues. Germline lookup yields CDR1 MGHDK and CDR2 SYGVNS. CDR3 protein: CASSEYSYGYTF. The CDR3 bases are TGTGCCAGCAGTGAATATAGCTATGGCTACACCTTC.

The rearrangement links TRBV20-1 to TRBJ1-4; D uncertain. The CDR3 covers 13 residues. CDR1 is DFQATT, CDR2 SNEGSKA, per germline (reference sequence). Trimming shortened V by 5 bases and J by 3 bases, and 10 bases separated the two germline ends. CDR3: CSALPGPNEKLFF. The CDR3 coding sequence is TGCAGTGCTCTACCGGGCCCTAATGAAAAACTGTTTTTT.

This clonotype was seen only a few times. The chain recombines TRBV6-1 with TRBJ2-3, with D perhaps given as TRBD1 or TRBD2 (5 bases each). The CDR3 runs to 15 residues. Germline V lookup: CDR1 MNHNS, CDR2 SASEGT. V lost 5 bases and J lost 7, with 19 bases in between. The CDR3 loop is CASSRGSDWGNTQYF. The CDR3 DNA follows: TGTGCCAGCAGTAGGGGATCGGACTGGGGAAATACGCAGTATTTT.

J is TRBJ2-5 and V is TRBV24-1; 10 positions agree with TRBD1. V gave up 4 bases and J gave up 3 bases; unmatched junction bases: 4. The CDR3 is made up of 15 amino acids. CDR1 is KGHDR, CDR2 SFDVKD, per germline. The CDR3 DNA reads TGTGCCACCAGTGACCCGGGACAGGGGAAAGAGACCCAGTACTTC. Translating it yields CATSDPGQGKETQYF.

The V call is TRBV28, the J call TRBJ2-1; D is possibly TRBD1 or TRBD2 (6 bases each). CDR3 length: 15 residues. Germline V gene lookup returns CDR1 MDHEN and CDR2 SYDVKM. V lost 5 bases and J 6 bases, leaving 17 bases between the germline ends. CDR3 bases: TGTGCCAGCAGTCCTCCCGGGGGCTACTCCAATGAGCAGTTCTTC. It encodes CASSPPGGYSNEQFF.

This chain joins TRBV7-2 and TRBJ2-1, with 8 bases fitting TRBD2. The germline gives CDR1 SGHTA, CDR2 FQGNSA. The length of the CDR3 is 16 residues. The V and J ends lost 5 bases and 4 bases, in that order; junction bases with no gene match: 10. The CDR3 region has the DNA TGTGCCAGCAGCCCTGACTTCAAGCGGGGGTACAATGAGCAGTTCTTC. Translating gives CASSPDFKRGYNEQFF.

The genes are TRBV5-1 and TRBJ2-1; 7 nucleotides match TRBD1. V trimming: 4 bases; J trimming: 5 bases; junction bases outside the gene matches: 9. Looked up from germline, CDR1 is SGHRS and CDR2 is YFSETQ. This CDR3 has 15 amino acids. CDR3 DNA: TGCGCCAGCAGCCGAGACAGGGACCTAGACAATGAGCAGTTCTTC. Its translation is CASSRDRDLDNEQFF.